The sample holds many counts of the clone carrying this TCR beta chain. Its cognate antigen is unknown. Patients were excluded because of uncontrolled infection, other autoimmune disease, pregnancy or lactation. Clinicians diagnosed patients from clinical symptoms, serum thyroxine and TRAb, thyroid ultrasound and orbital computed tomography. These data come from a study of T cells in Graves' hyperthyroidism and ophthalmopathy. Notes on the study in general: Most clonotypes expanded in thyroid above 0.001 were likewise present in blood.

CDR1 is SGHRS and CDR2 is YFSETQ in the germline V gene. Trimming removed 0 bases at V and 2 bases at J, with 14 bases between. The CDR3 spans 16 residues. TCR beta CDR3 region amplification was performed from RNA transcripts. The HTBI primer set drove a first-round RT-PCR of the TCR CDR3. TCRdb analysed the multiplex PCR reads with MiXCR anew, one entry per CDR3 protein. The table shows almost 350,000 distinct CDR3 sequences, with 15% to 20% occurring only once. This sequence joins TRBV5-1 and TRBJ1-2; D is ambiguous. Material for sequencing was blood. This receptor was taken from a woman between 40 and 50 years old with Graves' ophthalmopathy. The CDR3 loop is CASSLEGWGANYGYTF. As DNA, the CDR3 is TGCGCCAGCAGCTTGGAAGGCTGGGGTGCAAACTATGGCTACACCTTC.